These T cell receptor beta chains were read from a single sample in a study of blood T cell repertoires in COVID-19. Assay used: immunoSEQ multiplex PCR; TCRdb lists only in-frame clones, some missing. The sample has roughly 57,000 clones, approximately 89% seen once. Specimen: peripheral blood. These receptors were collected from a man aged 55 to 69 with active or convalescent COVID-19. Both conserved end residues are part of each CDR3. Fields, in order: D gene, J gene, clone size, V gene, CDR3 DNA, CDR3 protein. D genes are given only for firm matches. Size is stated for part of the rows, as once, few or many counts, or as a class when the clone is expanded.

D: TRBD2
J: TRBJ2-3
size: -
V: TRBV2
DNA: TGTGCCAGCAGTGAAGGCGGGCTAGCGGGGGGAGTCACAGATACGCAGTATTTT
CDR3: CASSEGGLAGGVTDTQYF

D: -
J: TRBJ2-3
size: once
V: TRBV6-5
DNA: TGTGCCAGCGCTGCAGGGGCTAGAGATACGCAGTATTTT
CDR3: CASAAGARDTQYF

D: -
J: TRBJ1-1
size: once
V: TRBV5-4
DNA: TGTGCCAGCAGTCAAAGTCCCGGAGGGGACACTGAAGCTTTCTTT
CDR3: CASSQSPGGDTEAFF

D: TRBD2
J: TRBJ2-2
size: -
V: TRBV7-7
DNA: TGTGCCAGCAGCTTACTAGCGGGATCCGGGGAGCTGTTTTTT
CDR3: CASSLLAGSGELFF

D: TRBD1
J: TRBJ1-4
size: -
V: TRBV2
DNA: TGTGCCAGCAGTGCCACAGGGGCAACTAATGAAAAACTGTTTTTT
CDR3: CASSATGATNEKLFF

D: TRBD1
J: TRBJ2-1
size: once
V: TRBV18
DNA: TGTGCCAGCTCACCATGGACAGGGTTGTCCTACAATGAGCAGTTCTTC
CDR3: CASSPWTGLSYNEQFF

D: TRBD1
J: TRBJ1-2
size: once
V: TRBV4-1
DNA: TGCGCCAGCAGCTTACCGGGACAGGGGGCGGACGGCTACACCTTC
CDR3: CASSLPGQGADGYTF

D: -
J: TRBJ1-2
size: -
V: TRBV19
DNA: TGTGCCAGTAGTATCTTAGTCGCGGGGAACTATGGCTACACCTTC
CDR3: CASSILVAGNYGYTF

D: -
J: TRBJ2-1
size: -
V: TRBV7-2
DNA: TGTGCCAGCAGCTCCGGCCCGACATCGTACAATGAGCAGTTCTTC
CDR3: CASSSGPTSYNEQFF

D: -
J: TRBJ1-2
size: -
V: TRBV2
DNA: TGTGCCAGCAGAACAGAGACTAACTATGGCTACACCTTC
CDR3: CASRTETNYGYTF

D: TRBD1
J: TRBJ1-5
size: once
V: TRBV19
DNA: TGTGCCAGTAGTGCCCGGGACAGGGTATTTCAGCCCCAGCATTTT
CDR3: CASSARDRVFQPQHF

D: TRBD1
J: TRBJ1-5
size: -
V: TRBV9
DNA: TGTGCCAGCAGCGAAGGGACAGGGGGCTCCATTCAGCCCCAGCATTTT
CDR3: CASSEGTGGSIQPQHF

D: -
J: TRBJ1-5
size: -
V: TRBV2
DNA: TGTGCCAGCAGCTATAATAGCAATCAGCCCCAGCATTTT
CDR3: CASSYNSNQPQHF

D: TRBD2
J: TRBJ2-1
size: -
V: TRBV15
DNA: TGTGCCACCCCGTTGGCGGGGGGCAGGCCCAGGGCCTACAATGAGCAGTTCTTC
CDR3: CATPLAGGRPRAYNEQFF

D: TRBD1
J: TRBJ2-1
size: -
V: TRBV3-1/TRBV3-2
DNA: TGTGCCAGCAGCCGTGGGACAGCAACCAATGAGCAGTTCTTC
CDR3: CASSRGTATNEQFF

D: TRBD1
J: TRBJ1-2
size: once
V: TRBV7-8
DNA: TGTGCCAGCAGCTTAGGGACAGGGAGTAACTATGGCTACACCTTC
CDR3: CASSLGTGSNYGYTF

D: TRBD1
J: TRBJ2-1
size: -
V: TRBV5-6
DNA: TGTGCCAGCAGTTCTGAACGGGACAGGGCTTACAATGAGCAGTTCTTC
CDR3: CASSSERDRAYNEQFF

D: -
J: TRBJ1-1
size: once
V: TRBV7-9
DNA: TGTGCCAGCAGCTACCCGGCAGGAAGCATGAACACTGAAGCTTTCTTT
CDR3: CASSYPAGSMNTEAFF

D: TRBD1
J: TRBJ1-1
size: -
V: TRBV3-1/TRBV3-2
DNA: TGTGCCAGCAGCCAACCTACAGGGGCTGAAGCTTTCTTT
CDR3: CASSQPTGAEAFF

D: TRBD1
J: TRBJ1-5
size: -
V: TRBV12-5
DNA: TGTGCTAGTGGACACTACTCCGGGACAGGGATCCAGCCCCAGCATTTT
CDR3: CASGHYSGTGIQPQHF

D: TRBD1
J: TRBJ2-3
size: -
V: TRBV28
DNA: TGTGCCAGCAATCTCCAGGGGGCGAGCACAGATACGCAGTATTTT
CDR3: CASNLQGASTDTQYF

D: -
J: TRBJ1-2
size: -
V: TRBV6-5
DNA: TGTGCCAGCAGTTCAGGGCGTCAGCATCTTAACTATGGCTACACCTTC
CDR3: CASSSGRQHLNYGYTF

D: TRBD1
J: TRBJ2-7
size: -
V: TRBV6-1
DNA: TGTGCCAGTAGGGAAGGGACAGGGAGGTCCGAGCAGTACTTC
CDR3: CASREGTGRSEQYF

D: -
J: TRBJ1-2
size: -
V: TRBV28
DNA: TGTGCCAGCAGTTTATTCAGGGTCTATGGCTACACCTTC
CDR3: CASSLFRVYGYTF

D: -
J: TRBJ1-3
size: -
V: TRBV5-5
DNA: TGTGCCAGCAGCTTGGGAGGAATGACTGGAAACACCATATATTTT
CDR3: CASSLGGMTGNTIYF

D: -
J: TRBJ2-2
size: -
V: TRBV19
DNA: TGTGCCACCCAAGTCCAGGATACGAACACCGGGGAGCTGTTTTTT
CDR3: CATQVQDTNTGELFF

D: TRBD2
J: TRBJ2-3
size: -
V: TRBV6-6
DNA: TGTGCCAGCAGTCCCATGGCGGGGCTAGCGGGAGGACCTAGCACAGATACGCAGTATTTT
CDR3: CASSPMAGLAGGPSTDTQYF

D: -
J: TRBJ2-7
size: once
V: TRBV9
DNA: TGTGCCAGCAGCTCAGGTTCGGCCTACGAGCAGTACTTC
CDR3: CASSSGSAYEQYF

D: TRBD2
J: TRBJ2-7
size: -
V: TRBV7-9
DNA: TGTGCCAGCAGTCCCAGCGGGGGGCCCACCTACGAGCAGTACTTC
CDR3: CASSPSGGPTYEQYF

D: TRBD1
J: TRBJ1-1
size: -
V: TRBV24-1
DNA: TGTGCCACCAGTGATCCCCCCGGGACAGGGGGCCGCACTGAAGCTTTCTTT
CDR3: CATSDPPGTGGRTEAFF

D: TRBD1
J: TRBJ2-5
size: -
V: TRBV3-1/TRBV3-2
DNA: TGTGCCAGCAGCCCGACAGGGTGGGGGACCCAGTACTTC
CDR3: CASSPTGWGTQYF

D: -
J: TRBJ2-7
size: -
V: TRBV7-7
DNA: TGTGCCAGCAGCTCCGGAAGAACAGGCTCCTACGAGCAGTACTTC
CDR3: CASSSGRTGSYEQYF

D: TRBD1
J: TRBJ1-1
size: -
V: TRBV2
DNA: TGTGCCAGCAGTACGGGACAGGGGACTGAAGCTTTCTTT
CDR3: CASSTGQGTEAFF

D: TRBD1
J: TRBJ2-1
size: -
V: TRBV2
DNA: TGTGCCAGCAGGCCGGGACAGGGGTACAATGAGCAGTTCTTC
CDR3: CASRPGQGYNEQFF

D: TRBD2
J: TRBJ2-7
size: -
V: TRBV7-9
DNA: TGTGCCAGCAGCTTAGGTCTAGCGGGAGGTCACGAGCAGTACTTC
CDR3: CASSLGLAGGHEQYF

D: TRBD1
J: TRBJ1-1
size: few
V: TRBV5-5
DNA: TGTGCCAGCAGCCCCCGGGGACAGATTATGAACACTGAAGCTTTCTTT
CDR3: CASSPRGQIMNTEAFF

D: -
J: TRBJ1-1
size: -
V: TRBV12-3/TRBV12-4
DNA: TGTGCCACCGCTGGCGGACACAACACTGAAGCTTTCTTT
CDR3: CATAGGHNTEAFF

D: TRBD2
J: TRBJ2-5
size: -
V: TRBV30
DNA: TGTGCCTGTCGCGGGGGACTAGTGAAAGAGACCCAGTACTTC
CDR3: CACRGGLVKETQYF

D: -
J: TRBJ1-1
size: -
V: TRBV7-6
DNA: TGTGCCAGCAGCTTGGCCAGCCAGGCTGAAGCTTTCTTT
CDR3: CASSLASQAEAFF

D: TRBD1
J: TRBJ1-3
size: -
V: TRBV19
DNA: TGTGCCAGTAGCTCCAGAAGGGGACAGTCAGGGAACACCATATATTTT
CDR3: CASSSRRGQSGNTIYF

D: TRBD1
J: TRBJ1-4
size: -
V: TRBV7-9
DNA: TGTGCCAGCAGCCTCAGACAGGGGCAGCGTGAAAAACTGTTTTTT
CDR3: CASSLRQGQREKLFF

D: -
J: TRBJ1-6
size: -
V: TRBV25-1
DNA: TGTGCCAGCGCTGGCCAGTATAATTCACCCCTCCACTTT
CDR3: CASAGQYNSPLHF

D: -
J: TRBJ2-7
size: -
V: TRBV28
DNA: TGTGCCAGCAGCCCGACTACAGCCTACGAGCAGTACTTC
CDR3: CASSPTTAYEQYF

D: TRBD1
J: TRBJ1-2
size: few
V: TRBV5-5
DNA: TGTGCCAGCAGCTTGGTACAGGGGACCCATTTAGGCTACACCTTC
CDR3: CASSLVQGTHLGYTF

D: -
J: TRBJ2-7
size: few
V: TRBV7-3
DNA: TGTGCCAGCAGCTTGGACTCTTCCTACGAGCAGTACTTC
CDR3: CASSLDSSYEQYF

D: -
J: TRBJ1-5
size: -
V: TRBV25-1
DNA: TGTGCCAGCAGTGAATCCAGGGGCGCGGGTCAGCCCCAGCATTTT
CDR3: CASSESRGAGQPQHF

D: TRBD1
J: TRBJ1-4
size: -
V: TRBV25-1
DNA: TGTGCCAGCAGAGCACCGGGGACAGGGGGCAGAGAAAAACTGTTTTTT
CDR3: CASRAPGTGGREKLFF

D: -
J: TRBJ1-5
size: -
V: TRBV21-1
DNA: TGTGCCAGCATTCCACCGTCAGGGGGTTATAGCAATCAGCCCCAGCATTTT
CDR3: CASIPPSGGYSNQPQHF

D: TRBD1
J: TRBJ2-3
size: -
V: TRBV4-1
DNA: TGCGCCAGCAGCCAAAAGACAGGGTGGGGAGATACGCAGTATTTT
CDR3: CASSQKTGWGDTQYF

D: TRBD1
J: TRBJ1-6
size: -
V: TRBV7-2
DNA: TGTGCCAGCAGCTTATCTCAGGGGGTTAATTCACCCCTCCACTTT
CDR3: CASSLSQGVNSPLHF

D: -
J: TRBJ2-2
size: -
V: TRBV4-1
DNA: TGCGCCAGCAGCCAACGAACAGGGAGTTCGGACACCGGGGAGCTGTTTTTT
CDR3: CASSQRTGSSDTGELFF

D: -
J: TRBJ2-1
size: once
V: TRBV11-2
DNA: TGTGCCAGCAGCTTAGCCAATTTCAATGAGCAGTTCTTC
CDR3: CASSLANFNEQFF

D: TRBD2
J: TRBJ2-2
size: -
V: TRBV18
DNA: TGTGCCAGCTCACCACCCCAACTAGCGGGGGGTTCTACCGGGGAGCTGTTTTTT
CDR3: CASSPPQLAGGSTGELFF

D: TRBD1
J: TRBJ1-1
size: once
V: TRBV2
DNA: TGTGCCAGCAGCCGGGACAGGGACCATGAAGCTTTCTTT
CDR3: CASSRDRDHEAFF